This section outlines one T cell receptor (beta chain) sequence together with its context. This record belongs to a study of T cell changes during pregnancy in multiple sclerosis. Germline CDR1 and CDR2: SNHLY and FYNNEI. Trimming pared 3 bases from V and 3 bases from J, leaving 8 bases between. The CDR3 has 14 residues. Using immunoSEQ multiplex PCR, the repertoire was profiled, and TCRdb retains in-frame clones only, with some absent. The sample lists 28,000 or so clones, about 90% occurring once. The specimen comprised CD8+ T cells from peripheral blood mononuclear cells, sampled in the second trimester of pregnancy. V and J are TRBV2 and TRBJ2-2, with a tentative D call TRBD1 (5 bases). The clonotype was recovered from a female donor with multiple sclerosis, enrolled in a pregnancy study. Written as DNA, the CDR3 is TGTGCCAGCAGTGATCAGGGCCACACCGGGGAGCTGTTTTTT. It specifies CASSDQGHTGELFF.